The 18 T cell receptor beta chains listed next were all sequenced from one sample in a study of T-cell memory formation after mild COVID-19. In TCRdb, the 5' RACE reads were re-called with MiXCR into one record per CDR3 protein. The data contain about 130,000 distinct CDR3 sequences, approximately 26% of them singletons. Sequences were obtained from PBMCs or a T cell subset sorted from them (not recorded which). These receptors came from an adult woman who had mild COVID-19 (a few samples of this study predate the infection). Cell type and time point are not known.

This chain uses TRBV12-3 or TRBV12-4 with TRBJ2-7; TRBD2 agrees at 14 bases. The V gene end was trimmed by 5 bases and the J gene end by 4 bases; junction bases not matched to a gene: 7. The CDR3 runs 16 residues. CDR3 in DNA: TGTGCCAGCAGTCCGAGACTAGCGGGGGGGCGTTACGAGCAGTACTTC. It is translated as CASSPRLAGGRYEQYF.

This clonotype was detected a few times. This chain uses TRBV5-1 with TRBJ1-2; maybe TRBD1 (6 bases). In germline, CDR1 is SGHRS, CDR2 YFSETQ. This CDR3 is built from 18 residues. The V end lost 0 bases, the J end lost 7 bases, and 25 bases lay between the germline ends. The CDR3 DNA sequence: TGCGCCAGCAGCTTGGGGCCCAGGGGCCAGCGGTTGAGGAGTGGCTACACCTTC. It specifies CASSLGPRGQRLRSGYTF.

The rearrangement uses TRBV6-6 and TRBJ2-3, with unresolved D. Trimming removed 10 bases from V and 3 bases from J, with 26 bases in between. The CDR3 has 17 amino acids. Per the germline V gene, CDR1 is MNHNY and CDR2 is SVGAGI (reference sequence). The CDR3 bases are TGTGCCACCAAAGACTTCCCCCAACGAAAGGAGACAGATACGCAGTATTTT. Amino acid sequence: CATKDFPQRKETDTQYF.

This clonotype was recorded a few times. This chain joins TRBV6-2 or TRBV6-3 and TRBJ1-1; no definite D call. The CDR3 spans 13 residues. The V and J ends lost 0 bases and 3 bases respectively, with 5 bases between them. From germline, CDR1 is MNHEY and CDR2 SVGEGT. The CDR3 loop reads CASSYSGYTEAFF. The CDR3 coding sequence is TGTGCCAGCAGTTACTCGGGGTACACTGAAGCTTTCTTT.

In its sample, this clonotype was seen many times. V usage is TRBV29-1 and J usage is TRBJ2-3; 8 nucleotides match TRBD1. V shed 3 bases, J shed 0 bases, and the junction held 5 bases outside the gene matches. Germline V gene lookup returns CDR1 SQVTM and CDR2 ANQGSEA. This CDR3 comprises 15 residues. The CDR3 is CSVDGTGTSTDTQYF. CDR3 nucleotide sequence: TGCAGCGTTGATGGGACAGGCACTAGCACAGATACGCAGTATTTT.

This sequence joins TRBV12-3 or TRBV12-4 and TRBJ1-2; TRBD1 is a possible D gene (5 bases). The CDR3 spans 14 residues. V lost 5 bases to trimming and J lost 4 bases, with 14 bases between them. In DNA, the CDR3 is TGTGCCAGCAGTCCTGGTGGGGGGTCCTATGGCTACACCTTC. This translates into CASSPGGGSYGYTF.

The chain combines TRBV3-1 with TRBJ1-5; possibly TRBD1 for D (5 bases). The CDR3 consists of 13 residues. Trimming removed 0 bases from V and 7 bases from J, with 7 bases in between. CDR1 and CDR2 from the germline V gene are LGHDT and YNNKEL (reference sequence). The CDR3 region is CASSQEGGQPQHF. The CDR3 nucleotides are TGTGCCAGCAGCCAAGAGGGGGGACAGCCCCAGCATTTT.

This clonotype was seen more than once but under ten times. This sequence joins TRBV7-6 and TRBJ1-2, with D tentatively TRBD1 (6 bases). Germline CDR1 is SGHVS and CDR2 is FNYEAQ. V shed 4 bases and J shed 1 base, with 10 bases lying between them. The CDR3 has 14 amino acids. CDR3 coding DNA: TGTGCCAGCAGCTCAGACAGGCTTAACTATGGCTACACCTTC. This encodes CASSSDRLNYGYTF.

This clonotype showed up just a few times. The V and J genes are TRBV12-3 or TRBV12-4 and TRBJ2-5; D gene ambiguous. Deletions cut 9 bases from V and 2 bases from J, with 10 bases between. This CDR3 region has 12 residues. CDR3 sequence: CASTDRQETQYF. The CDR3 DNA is TGTGCCAGTACGGACCGACAAGAGACCCAGTACTTC.

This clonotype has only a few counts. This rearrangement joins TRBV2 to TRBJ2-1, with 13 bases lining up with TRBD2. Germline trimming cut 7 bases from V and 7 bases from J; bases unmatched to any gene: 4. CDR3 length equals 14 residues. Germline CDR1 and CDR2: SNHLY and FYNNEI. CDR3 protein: CASTTTSGGNEQFF. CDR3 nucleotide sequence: TGTGCCAGCACTACGACTAGCGGGGGGAATGAGCAGTTCTTC. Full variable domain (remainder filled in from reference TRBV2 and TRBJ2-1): EPEVTQTPSHQVTQMGQEVILRCVPISNHLYFYWYRQILGQKVEFLVSFYNNEISEKSEIFDDQFSVERPDGSNFTLKIRSTKLEDSAMYFCASTTTSGGNEQFFGPGTRLTVL.

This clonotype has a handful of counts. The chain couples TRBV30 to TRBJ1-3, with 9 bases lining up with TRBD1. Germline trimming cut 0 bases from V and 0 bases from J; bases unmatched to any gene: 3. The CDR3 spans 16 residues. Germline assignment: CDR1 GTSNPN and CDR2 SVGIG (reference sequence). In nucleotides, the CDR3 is TGTGCCTGGAGTGTTGGGACAGGGACCTCTGGAAACACCATATATTTT. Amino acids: CAWSVGTGTSGNTIYF.

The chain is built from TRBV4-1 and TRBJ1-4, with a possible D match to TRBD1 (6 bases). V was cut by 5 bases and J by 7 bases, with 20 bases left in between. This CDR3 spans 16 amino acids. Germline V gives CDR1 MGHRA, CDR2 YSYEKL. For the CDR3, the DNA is TGCGCCAGCAGCGCACAGCACCTGGGGGCCGGTGAAAAACTGTTTTTT. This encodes CASSAQHLGAGEKLFF.

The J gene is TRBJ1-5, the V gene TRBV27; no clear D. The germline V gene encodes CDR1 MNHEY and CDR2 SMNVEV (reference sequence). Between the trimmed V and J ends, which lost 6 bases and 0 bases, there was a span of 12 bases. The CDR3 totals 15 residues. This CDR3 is CASRNVGYSNQPQHF. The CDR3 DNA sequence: TGTGCCAGCAGGAATGTCGGTTATAGCAATCAGCCCCAGCATTTT.

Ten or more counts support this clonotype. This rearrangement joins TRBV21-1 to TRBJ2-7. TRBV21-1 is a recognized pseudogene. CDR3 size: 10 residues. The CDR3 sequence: CASSPYEQYF. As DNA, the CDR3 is TGTGCCAGCAGCCCCTACGAGCAGTACTTC.

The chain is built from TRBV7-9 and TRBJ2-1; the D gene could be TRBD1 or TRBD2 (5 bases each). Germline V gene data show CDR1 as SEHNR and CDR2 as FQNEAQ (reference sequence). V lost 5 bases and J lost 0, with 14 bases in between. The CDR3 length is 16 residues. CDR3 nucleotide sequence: TGTGCCAGCAGCCCAAGGGACGCGGACTCCTACAATGAGCAGTTCTTC. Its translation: CASSPRDADSYNEQFF. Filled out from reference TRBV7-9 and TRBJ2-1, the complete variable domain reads DTGVSQNPRHKITKRGQNVTFRCDPISEHNRLYWYRQTLGQGPEFLTYFQNEAQLEKSRLLSDRFSAERPKGSFSTLEIQRTEQGDSAMYLCASSPRDADSYNEQFFGPGTRLTVL.

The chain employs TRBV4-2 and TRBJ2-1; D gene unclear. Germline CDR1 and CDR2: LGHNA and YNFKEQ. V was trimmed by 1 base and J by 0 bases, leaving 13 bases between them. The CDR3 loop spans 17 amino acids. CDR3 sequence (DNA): TGTGCCAGCAGCCAAGCCCCCGACCTAAGCTCCTACAATGAGCAGTTCTTC. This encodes CASSQAPDLSSYNEQFF.

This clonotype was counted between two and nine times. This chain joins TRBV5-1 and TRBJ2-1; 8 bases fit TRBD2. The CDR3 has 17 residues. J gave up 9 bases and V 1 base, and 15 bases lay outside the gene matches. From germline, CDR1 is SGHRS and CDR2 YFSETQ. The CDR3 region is CASSLTERESWGSEQFF. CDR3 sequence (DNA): TGCGCCAGCAGCTTGACTGAGCGGGAGTCCTGGGGGAGTGAGCAGTTCTTC. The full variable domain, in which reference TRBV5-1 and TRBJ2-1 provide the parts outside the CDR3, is KAGVTQTPRYLIKTRGQQVTLSCSPISGHRSVSWYQQTPGQGLQFLFEYFSETQRNKGNFPGRFSGRQFSNSRSEMNVSTLELGDSALYLCASSLTERESWGSEQFFGPGTRLTVL.

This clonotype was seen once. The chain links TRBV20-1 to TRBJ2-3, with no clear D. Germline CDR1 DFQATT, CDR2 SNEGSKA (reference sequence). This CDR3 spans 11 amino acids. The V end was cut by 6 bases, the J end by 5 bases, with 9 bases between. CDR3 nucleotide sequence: TGCAGTGCCCCCTTGCTAGATACGCAGTATTTT. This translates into CSAPLLDTQYF.